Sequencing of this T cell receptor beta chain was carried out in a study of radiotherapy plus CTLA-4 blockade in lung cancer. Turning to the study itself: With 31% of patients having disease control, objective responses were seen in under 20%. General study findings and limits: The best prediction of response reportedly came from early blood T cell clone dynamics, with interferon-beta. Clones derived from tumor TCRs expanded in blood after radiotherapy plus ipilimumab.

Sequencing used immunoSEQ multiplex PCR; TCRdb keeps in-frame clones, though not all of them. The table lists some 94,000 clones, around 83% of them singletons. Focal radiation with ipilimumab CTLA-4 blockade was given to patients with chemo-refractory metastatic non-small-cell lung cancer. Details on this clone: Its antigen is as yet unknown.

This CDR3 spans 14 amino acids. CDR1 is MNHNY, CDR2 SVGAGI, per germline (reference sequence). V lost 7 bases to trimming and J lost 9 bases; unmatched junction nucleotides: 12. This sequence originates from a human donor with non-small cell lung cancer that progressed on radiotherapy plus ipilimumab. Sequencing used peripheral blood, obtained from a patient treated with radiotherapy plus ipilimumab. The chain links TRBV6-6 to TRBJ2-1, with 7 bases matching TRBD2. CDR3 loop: CASMWREYGSEQFF. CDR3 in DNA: TGTGCCAGCATGTGGCGGGAGTACGGCAGTGAGCAGTTCTTC.